This T cell receptor beta chain was profiled in a study of cytomegalovirus exposure and HLA in healthy donors. This CDR3 region has 15 residues. Trimming removed 5 bases from V and 3 bases from J, with 17 bases in between. Germline assignment: CDR1 MNHEY and CDR2 SVGAGI. This clone has just one count. What it binds is unknown. General study points: Among the most significant clusters, several appeared linked to common viral pathogens in a later analysis. A prior analysis recorded that most TCR beta V segments were productive about 87% or about 30% of the time.

PCR primers comprised 60 Vbeta and 13 Jbeta primers. Clones were read by immunoSEQ multiplex PCR, and TCRdb kept only the in-frame ones, dropping some. This table holds some 170,000 clones, approximately 76% found once. Sample: PBMCs. The rearrangement joins TRBV6-5 to TRBJ2-7; D might be TRBD1 (6 bases). This clonotype was obtained from a man aged 55 to 70 in good health and CMV-seronegative. The chain's CDR3 is CASSPSRQAFYEQYF. The CDR3 nucleotides read TGTGCCAGCAGTCCTTCCCGACAGGCCTTCTACGAGCAGTACTTC.